Given below is one T cell receptor (beta chain) in context. The clone's antigen remains unknown. Base qualities were left out, and no much larger clone turns up one base away. This record belongs to a study of cytomegalovirus exposure and HLA in healthy donors listed by TCRdb under 2017. General notes on the study: An earlier analysis of roughly 500 of the donors reported more than 250 Gb of sequence data and 120 million or so unique TCR beta sequences from around 200 million T cells. About 310 gigabases of sequencing data and 70 million to 100 million unique TCR sequences were included in an early release covering under 650 HLA-typed donors. In addition to the first cohort of about 650 subjects, a separate validation cohort of 120 different subjects was used. To decide whether each TCR beta V gene segment behaved as functional or pseudogenic, an earlier analysis of approximately 620 of the donors relied on high-throughput TCR beta sequencing. The study used immunosequencing to profile the T cell repertoires of approximately 630 subjects and linked those repertoires to cytomegalovirus serostatus. All discovery cohort repertoires had been generated using a single sequencing platform. Alongside the repertoire data, information on donor age, sex, ethnicity and CMV serostatus was compiled. In a later analysis, previously published TCR beta repertoires from 666 donors were re-analyzed and high-resolution HLA genotyping was added so that TCR occurrence patterns could be studied. In the later analysis, no new phenotypic data were used to find candidate immune exposures; instead, reliance was placed on TCR beta sequences and their occurrence across donors. A later genetic analysis took genome-wide SNP genotypes for about three fifths of the 666 donors and used that subset as a discovery cohort. HLA typing covered class I and class II loci at four-digit resolution. Of the roughly 400 genotyped donors, around 81% fell in the genetic ancestry cluster associated with self-reported Caucasian donors. Among 300 to 500 genotyped donors of the cohort, an average of roughly 230,000 unique TCR beta nucleotide sequences was sequenced per donor, of which about 18% were non-productive. The aim of the study was to test whether cataloging public T cell receptors could identify signatures of past pathogen exposure. Roughly five DR-DQ haplotypes were treated as single units for association and clustering because of strong linkage in the cohort. High-throughput TCR immunosequencing, statistical association of individual TCRs with disease status, and machine learning were combined to predict cytomegalovirus infection status. Typing coverage varied by locus: roughly 629-640 donors for A, B, C, DRB1 and DQB1; some 520 for DQA1; nearly 610 for DPA1; under 490 for DPB1.

Library creation used the immunoSEQ multiplex PCR assay. A mixture of 60 forward primers for TCR Vbeta segments and 13 reverse primers for TCR Jbeta segments was used in the multiplex PCR. A multiplex PCR assay on genomic DNA amplified the CDR3 region of rearranged TCR beta genes. The Illumina HiSeq System was used to sequence the amplified TCR beta libraries as 87-base-pair reads. The original methods were these. Across the 670 or so repertoires, a later analysis counted roughly 84 million unique TCR beta chains, around 10 million of which were shared by at least two donors. To remove PCR and sequencing errors, raw reads were error-corrected and collapsed into unique sequences using a nearest-neighbor algorithm that merged closely related sequences. To assign V, D and J gene segments, CDR3 sequences were aligned to IMGT reference sequences. For a sequence to be retained, at least a six-nucleotide match to both a V gene segment and a J gene segment was required. Rearrangements were called productive when the CDR3 lacked stop codons and stayed in frame with V and J; all others were non-productive. CDR3 was defined according to IMGT convention as the region running from the second conserved V-encoded cysteine to the conserved J-encoded phenylalanine. The earlier analysis of about 530 of the donors excluded any sequence lacking an unambiguous match to a single V gene segment. An earlier analysis of a few hundred of the donors classified V segments as functional when productive rearrangements were above 56.7% and as segregating when the standard deviation between donors was above 5%. To diagnose cytomegalovirus status from the catalog of TCR beta chain sequences, a statistical classification framework was built. In a later analysis, TCR nucleotide sequences were compared against IMGT/GENE-DB human TR gene sequences so that V and J genes could be assigned. Using the TCRdist pipeline, a later analysis assigned CDR3 sequences along with most-parsimonious VDJ recombination scenarios. In a later analysis, each TCR beta chain was defined by its CDR3 amino acid sequence together with its V-gene family, and reads lacking a unique V-gene family were excluded. As a way to deal with suspected cross-contamination and a sequencing artifact, a later analysis dropped 640 or so nucleotide sequences that were highly shared and had low generation probability. A later analysis calculated a clonal expansion index for each public chain from normalized within-repertoire ranks of inferred template counts. Generation probabilities in a later analysis came from a VDJ recombination model fitted to out-of-frame rearrangements, and those results were checked against IGoR. In a later analysis, hypergeometric tests were used to score TCR-TCR, TCR-HLA and TCR-CMV co-occurrence, with a repertoire-size bias correction applied to TCR pairs. To estimate false discovery rates, a later analysis permuted the HLA or CMV assignments 20 times. In a later analysis, co-occurring TCRs were grouped with DBSCAN, and TCRdist sequence similarity was added when clustering was performed within HLA-allele-positive subsets. Repertoires with fewer than 30,000 or more than 120,000 public chains, plus five repertoires with anomalous nucleotide sharing, were excluded from co-occurrence clustering. The immuneACCESS repertoire file appears here via TCRdb, limited to in-frame rearrangements. These files lack a portion of the clones; in checked studies, under half of the deficit traces to unresolved V genes, and the cause of the others is not known. The V and J calls and clone size come from that table; D and trimming were worked out from the DNA. The sample table holds 140,000 to 150,000 clones, of which less than 85% were seen once. The ten most abundant clones make up under 2.5% of the sample.

The cohort was made up of 650 to 700 healthy bone marrow donors. Cohort members were all nominally healthy when sampled, although unrecorded immune exposures were likely present. The donor tested CMV seropositive, placing the donor among the 290 or so seropositive members of the cohort. Every donor gave a peripheral blood sample, and the peripheral blood mononuclear cells from that sample were used for TCR beta sequencing. Genomic DNA extraction from the blood cell samples was performed with the Qiagen DNeasy Blood Extraction Kit. Paper-wide results and their limitations: When HLA alleles, especially DR and DQ, strongly co-occurred, TCR associations were difficult to assign to individual alleles. A later analysis associated 17,000 or so TCR beta sequences with specific HLA alleles at a false discovery rate of 0.05. Several of the top co-occurrence clusters appeared to be linked to parvovirus B19, influenza, CMV and Epstein-Barr virus, according to a later analysis. In a later analysis, HLA-associated TCR beta chains showed more clonal expansion and lower generation probabilities than non-associated chains that were equally common. A cluster of highly shared sequence variants was judged likely to represent a technical artifact of the sequencing pipeline. While some public TCRs were present in many individuals, most TCR sequences turned up only very rarely across donors. Because the 87-base-pair reads could not distinguish some IMGT-functional V segments, including TRBV6-2 and TRBV6-3, those segments were excluded. It was suggested by the authors that the approach could potentially be generalized to other disease states and immunological phenotypes. An association between a missense DCLRE1C variant and V-gene and J-gene trimming of TCR beta chains was found in a later genetic analysis and replicated in an independent cohort. Most CMV-associated TCR beta chains appeared to be HLA-restricted in a later analysis, and the HLA associations seemed to be driven largely by CMV exposure. Because some donors lacked HLA typing at each locus, the association tests relied only on the typed subset. Broadly in line with IMGT annotations, most TCR beta V segments showed up in productive rearrangements about 87% or about 30% of the time in an earlier analysis of approximately 600 of the donors. The cohort was sequenced for TCR beta chains only, and without alpha or paired-chain data the features that could be detected were limited. Over 15 rarely observed V segments, including chromosome 9 orphons, were excluded from the earlier analysis of some 590 of the donors because counts were too low. Presence/absence analyses assumed roughly uniform sequencing depth across donors, an assumption that may not hold. Compared with the approximately 720-donor mean, donors in an Asian-associated ancestry cluster had fewer N-insertions in productive TCRs, according to a later genetic analysis. The classifier was reported to diagnose cytomegalovirus status with high specificity and sensitivity in both the original cohort and the validation cohort. Linkage disequilibrium might explain the correlated functional status among segregating V segments, but an unknown experimental factor could not be ruled out. In a later analysis, TCR association rates were found to vary across HLA loci, with the most associated TCRs seen for DRB1 alleles and the fewest for HLA-C alleles. A further reported finding was that TCR beta sequences accurately predicted the HLA-A and HLA-B alleles for most subjects in the first cohort. The study listed 150 to 200 TCR beta chains as associated with cytomegalovirus. Three of the identified cytomegalovirus-associated TCR beta chains were confirmed in vitro to be specific for cytomegalovirus antigens. The only immune exposure information available for the cohort was CMV serostatus.

Clipping removes 6 bases from V and 7 bases from J, with 4 as the unmatched junction base count. CDR1 SEHNR and CDR2 FQNEAQ were looked up in the germline V gene (reference sequence). From the cysteine through the phenylalanine, the CDR3 covers 13 amino acids. The entry retains the CDR3 DNA only, 39 bases that are in frame from base 1. Sequencing input: PBMCs. The receptor comes from a woman aged 55-70 years in good health and CMV-seropositive. Recombination joined TRBV7-9 with TRBJ2-4, with 9 middle bases fitting TRBD1. The DNA sequence is as follows: TGTGCCAGCAGGAAAGACAGGGGGAACATTCAGTACTTC. The translation is CASRKDRGNIQYF.